This TCR beta chain was recorded in a study of regulatory T cells in long-lasting Graves disease. With 6 bases removed from V and 0 bases from J, the gap between germline ends came to 15 bases. This CDR3 has 16 residues. CDR1 is LNHDA and CDR2 is SQIVND in the germline V gene (reference sequence). For this clonotype: Its antigen is unknown.

Study outcomes and limitations: Because few samples were included, accuracy may have been lower.

Sample time point: newly diagnosed GD, antithyroid drugs for less than 3 months. PBMC RNA served as the TCR library source. TCR beta libraries were built with iRepertoire HTBI primers and Arm-PCR of CDR3 regions. Original processing notes: The samples included approximately 60 TRBV and more than 12 TRBJ segments. TCRdb ran MiXCR on the multiplex PCR reads and lists one entry per CDR3 protein. TCRdb, not the authors, supplied the V and J calls. Of some 250,000 distinct CDR3 sequences listed, about a sixth are singletons. The specimen was peripheral blood mononuclear cells (PBMCs), collected at new diagnosis, from a patient treated with antithyroid drugs. The TCR originated in a female donor with Graves disease. The genes are TRBV19 and TRBJ2-4; D is unclear. The CDR3 spells CASRSAGRVAKNIQYF. The CDR3 DNA sequence: TGTGCCAGTAGATCGGCAGGTCGTGTAGCCAAAAACATTCAGTACTTC.